The text below deals with one T cell receptor (beta chain). The input for sorted-subset replicate PCRs was 150 to 200 ng DNA, tens of thousands of T cell genomes. Only in-frame clones appear in the TCRdb table, and some are missing; sequencing was by immunoSEQ multiplex PCR. In the table there are millions of clones, around 94% of which are singletons. The sample originates from a study of shared clonotypes between healthy human individuals. The TCR originated in a young man in good health. The source material was naive CD4+ T cells sorted from blood. The subset: CD45RA+ positively selected.

The CDR3 bases are TGTGCCAGCAGCTTAGCGTCGAGGACAGGGGACAATGAGCAGTTCTTC. It translates to CASSLASRTGDNEQFF. This chain joins TRBV7-6 and TRBJ2-1; TRBD1 matches at 9 bases. The CDR3 spans 16 residues. J gave up 5 bases and V 0 bases, and 5 bases lay outside the gene matches. Germline CDR1 SGHVS, CDR2 FNYEAQ.